This entry lists 13 T cell receptor beta chains sequenced from one sample in a study of blood T cell repertoires in COVID-19. Data came from immunoSEQ multiplex PCR; TCRdb stores just in-frame clones and leaves some out. The sample lists about 190,000 clones; approximately 80% were seen once. Material: peripheral blood. These receptors all stem from a woman in her 50s with acute or convalescent COVID-19.

V usage is TRBV19 and J usage is TRBJ1-5; tentatively, D is TRBD1 (5 bases). The CDR3 totals 14 residues. The germline gives CDR1 LNHDA, CDR2 SQIVND (reference sequence). Trimming took off 0 bases at V and 7 bases at J, with 10 bases between the two ends. In nucleotides, the CDR3 is TGTGCCAGTAGTATAGAAGGGGTCTGGCAGCCCCAGCATTTT. It specifies CASSIEGVWQPQHF. Full variable domain (outside the CDR3, taken from reference TRBV19 and TRBJ1-5): DGGITQSPKYLFRKEGQNVTLSCEQNLNHDAMYWYRQDPGQGLRLIYYSQIVNDFQKGDIAEGYSVSREKKESFPLTVTSAQKNPTAFYLCASSIEGVWQPQHFGDGTRLSIL.

This rearrangement joins TRBV2 to TRBJ2-3, with 9 bases that match TRBD1. CDR3 length equals 14 residues. Germline CDR1 reads SNHLY; CDR2 reads FYNNEI. Unmatched junction bases numbered 3, after V lost 6 bases and J lost 2 bases. The CDR3 is CASRTGGLTDTQYF. CDR3 coding DNA: TGTGCCAGCAGGACAGGGGGGCTCACAGATACGCAGTATTTT.

Turning to this clone: Other DNA sequences in the same sample also yield this CDR3. The V gene is TRBV3-1 (or the pseudogene TRBV3-2), the J gene TRBJ2-5; possibly TRBD1 for D (5 bases). Germline V CDR1 and CDR2: LGHDT, YNNKEL (reference sequence). V dropped 3 bases and J dropped 5 bases, with 10 bases sitting between them. CDR3 length: 13 amino acids. In DNA, the CDR3 is TGTGCCAGCAGCCAGAATAGGGGTGAGACCCAGTACTTC. Translating gives CASSQNRGETQYF.

The gene calls are TRBV5-1 and TRBJ2-3; 10 bases map to TRBD2. The CDR3 runs 14 residues. With 4 bases clipped from V and 4 bases from J, the junction kept 3 bases outside the gene matches. Germline lookup yields CDR1 SGHRS and CDR2 YFSETQ. CDR3 residues: CASSVGLAADTQYF. The CDR3 DNA reads as TGCGCCAGCAGCGTAGGACTAGCGGCAGATACGCAGTATTTT. Based on the CDR3 plus reference TRBV5-1 and TRBJ2-3, the full variable domain is KAGVTQTPRYLIKTRGQQVTLSCSPISGHRSVSWYQQTPGQGLQFLFEYFSETQRNKGNFPGRFSGRQFSNSRSEMNVSTLELGDSALYLCASSVGLAADTQYFGPGTRLTVL.

This sequence joins TRBV7-2 and TRBJ1-2, with TRBD1 as a possible D gene (6 bases). CDR1 is SGHTA and CDR2 is FQGNSA in the germline V gene. This CDR3 is 14 amino acids long. V lost 1 base and J 8 bases, leaving 14 bases between the germline ends. CDR3 sequence (DNA): TGTGCCAGCAGCTTAGGGGGGGGCCGTCTGGGCTACACCTTC. The encoded protein is CASSLGGGRLGYTF. Drawing the rest from reference TRBV7-2 and TRBJ1-2, the complete variable domain is GAGVSQSPSNKVTEKGKDVELRCDPISGHTALYWYRQSLGQGLEFLIYFQGNSAPDKSGLPSDRFSAERTGGSVSTLTIQRTQQEDSAVYLCASSLGGGRLGYTFGSGTRLTVV.

This clone appeared a single time. The chain joins TRBV3-1 (or the pseudogene TRBV3-2) to TRBJ1-2; 7 nucleotides align to TRBD1. CDR3 length: 14 amino acids. The germline V gene has CDR1 LGHDT and CDR2 YNNKEL (reference sequence). Trimming at V came to 7 bases and at J to 0 bases, leaving 5 bases not matched to a gene. The CDR3 reads CASTGTESNYGYTF. CDR3 nucleotides: TGTGCCAGCACCGGGACAGAGTCTAACTATGGCTACACCTTC.

The table lists this clone with a count of one. V gene TRBV29-1 combines with J gene TRBJ2-5; TRBD2 might be the D (5 bases). This CDR3 is 12 amino acids long. Germline V CDR1 and CDR2: SQVTM, ANQGSEA. Trimming removed 2 bases at V and 4 bases at J, with 8 bases between. The chain's CDR3 is CSVERGRETQYF. In nucleotides, the CDR3 is TGCAGCGTTGAACGAGGGAGAGAGACCCAGTACTTC.

V and J are TRBV30 and TRBJ2-6; D perhaps matches TRBD1 (6 bases). Trimming shortened V by 1 base and J by 0 bases, and 10 bases separated the two germline ends. The CDR3 contains 16 residues. The germline V gene encodes CDR1 GTSNPN and CDR2 SVGIG (reference sequence). The CDR3 DNA follows: TGTGCCTGGAGTGGGACAGCAACCTCTGGGGCCAACGTCCTGACTTTC. Translated, it gives CAWSGTATSGANVLTF.

V is TRBV30 and J is TRBJ1-6, with no clear D. V dropped 4 bases and J dropped 7 bases, with 14 bases sitting between them. CDR3 length: 14 amino acids. Germline CDR1 and CDR2: GTSNPN and SVGIG (reference sequence). CDR3 DNA: TGTGCCTGGACTGTTCTATCCTTCAATTCACCCCTCCACTTT. It encodes CAWTVLSFNSPLHF.

The V call is TRBV18, the J call TRBJ1-2; unclear D gene. CDR1 and CDR2 from the germline V gene are KGHSH and LQKENI. Trimming took 1 base from V and 2 from J, leaving 11 bases between them. The CDR3 is 15 amino acids. Here the CDR3 DNA reads TGTGCCAGCTCACCACTTCGACAATCCAACTATGGCTACACCTTC. Amino acid sequence: CASSPLRQSNYGYTF.

This chain connects TRBV29-1 to TRBJ2-6; possibly TRBD2 for D (5 bases). The length of the CDR3 is 16 residues. Germline V gene data show CDR1 as SQVTM and CDR2 as ANQGSEA. V shed 5 bases and J shed 0 bases, with 14 bases lying between them. The CDR3 DNA is TGCAGCGTTACTGGACTTGGAAACTCTGGGGCCAACGTCCTGACTTTC. Translated: CSVTGLGNSGANVLTF.

J is TRBJ2-1 and V is TRBV20-1; D not resolved. CDR3 length: 12 amino acids. V lost 3 bases and J lost 10, with 13 bases in between. From germline, CDR1 is DFQATT and CDR2 SNEGSKA (reference sequence). CDR3 loop: CSASKHGEEQFF. CDR3 nucleotide sequence: TGCAGTGCTAGTAAACACGGAGAGGAGCAGTTCTTC.

The gene calls are TRBV3-1 (or the pseudogene TRBV3-2) and TRBJ1-1; D remains unclear. Germline values: CDR1 LGHDT, CDR2 YNNKEL (reference sequence). The length of the CDR3 is 12 residues. Trimming pared 0 bases from V and 7 bases from J, leaving 6 bases between. The CDR3 nucleotides read TGTGCCAGCAGCCAAGAGATCAGTGAAGCTTTCTTT. Amino acid sequence: CASSQEISEAFF.